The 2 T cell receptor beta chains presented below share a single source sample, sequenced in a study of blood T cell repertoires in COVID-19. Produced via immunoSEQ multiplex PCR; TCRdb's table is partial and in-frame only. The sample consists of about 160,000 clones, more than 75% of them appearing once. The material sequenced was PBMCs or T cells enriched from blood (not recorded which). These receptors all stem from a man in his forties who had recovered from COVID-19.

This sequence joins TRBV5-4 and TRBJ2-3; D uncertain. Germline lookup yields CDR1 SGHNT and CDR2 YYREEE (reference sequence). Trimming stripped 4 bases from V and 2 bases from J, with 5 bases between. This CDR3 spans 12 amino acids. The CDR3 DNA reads TGTGCCAGCAGCGCGCACACAGATACGCAGTATTTT. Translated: CASSAHTDTQYF.

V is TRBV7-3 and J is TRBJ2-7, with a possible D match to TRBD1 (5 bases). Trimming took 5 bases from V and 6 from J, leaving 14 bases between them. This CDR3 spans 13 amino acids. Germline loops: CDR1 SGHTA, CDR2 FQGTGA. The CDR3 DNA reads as TGTGCCAGCAGCCCCGCCCCAGACAGCGAGCAGTACTTC. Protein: CASSPAPDSEQYF.